The clone carrying this TCR beta chain was recorded only once. Antigen unknown. V trimming: 5 bases; J trimming: 7 bases; junction bases outside the gene matches: 16. CDR1 and CDR2 from the germline V gene are LNHNV and YYDKDF (reference sequence). The CDR3 has 17 residues. The data were taken from a study of Ad26.COV2.S vaccination and SARS-CoV-2 variants. Findings and caveats of the study: Estimates derived from TCR breadth and depth analyses may have underestimated total T cell responses. Vaccine and placebo recipients had similar non-spike TCR breadth. Vaccine recipients surpassed placebo recipients in spike-specific TCR breadth.

Sequencing was performed with immunoSEQ multiplex PCR; in TCRdb, only in-frame clones are kept and a portion is missing. The repertoire holds about 180,000 clones, with approximately 88% as singletons. The sequencing used peripheral blood, collected after recovery from COVID-19. The chain combines TRBV15 with TRBJ1-5; 8 bases are shared with TRBD1. The receptor comes from a human donor who had recovered from COVID-19. Here the CDR3 DNA reads TGTGCCACCAGCTCACCATTAGGACAGGGCCAAGGGCAGCCCCAGCATTTT. This sequence encodes CATSSPLGQGQGQPQHF.